Listed below are T cell receptor beta chains from one sample, sequenced in a study of shared clonotypes between healthy human individuals. The method was immunoSEQ multiplex PCR; TCRdb's version includes in-frame clones alone and lacks a portion of them. The sample lists roughly 640,000 clones; around 72% were seen once. The sample was memory CD4+ T cells sorted from blood. The receptors come from a young woman in good health. Both conserved end residues are part of each CDR3. A D gene is named only where the DNA matches it firmly. Some rows have no size entry. The others give once, few or many, or a class for an expanded clone.

clone_size	cdr3_length	j_call	v_call	d_call	cdr3_aa	cdr3_nt
-	18	TRBJ2-3	TRBV19	TRBD2	CASTQLAGGPSLQDTQYF	TGTGCCAGTACCCAACTAGCGGGAGGGCCATCCTTGCAAGATACGCAGTATTTT
-	13	TRBJ1-1	TRBV7-9	-	CASSTTWNTEAFF	TGTGCCAGCAGTACCACATGGAACACTGAAGCTTTCTTT
once	14	TRBJ2-7	TRBV5-8	-	CASSSLEGGYEQYF	TGTGCCAGCAGTTCCCTGGAGGGCGGCTACGAGCAGTACTTC
-	18	TRBJ2-5	TRBV2	-	CASSEALRFLGGGETQYF	TGTGCCAGCAGTGAAGCGCTTCGGTTTTTAGGGGGTGGTGAGACCCAGTACTTC
-	14	TRBJ2-2	TRBV29-1	-	CSVVGASNTGELFF	TGCAGCGTTGTTGGGGCTTCGAACACCGGGGAGCTGTTTTTT
few	15	TRBJ1-4	TRBV5-1	-	CASSGSTATNEKLFF	TGCGCCAGCAGCGGAAGTACTGCAACTAATGAAAAACTGTTTTTT
-	14	TRBJ2-2	TRBV2	TRBD1	CATTGMRNTGELFF	TGTGCCACGACAGGGATGAGAAACACCGGGGAGCTGTTTTTT
-	15	TRBJ2-1	TRBV6-6	-	CASTPSQGLYNEQFF	TGTGCCAGCACCCCTTCCCAGGGCCTGTACAATGAGCAGTTCTTC
few	17	TRBJ1-3	TRBV19	TRBD1	CASSIRQGSSSGNTIYF	TGTGCCAGTAGTATAAGACAGGGCTCAAGCTCTGGAAACACCATATATTTT
-	14	TRBJ1-2	TRBV27	TRBD1	CASRGTGANYGYTF	TGTGCCAGCAGGGGGACAGGGGCTAACTATGGCTACACCTTC
-	16	TRBJ2-2	TRBV18	-	CASSPPSELVGGELFF	TGTGCCAGCTCACCCCCTTCGGAGCTTGTTGGCGGGGAGCTGTTTTTT
-	14	TRBJ1-4	TRBV15	-	CATSRDKGTEKLFF	TGTGCCACCAGCAGAGATAAGGGTACGGAAAAACTGTTTTTT
-	13	TRBJ1-4	TRBV10-3	-	CAISERENEKLFF	TGTGCCATCAGTGAAAGGGAGAATGAAAAACTGTTTTTT
once	13	TRBJ2-1	TRBV27	-	CASRPTISSIQFF	TGTGCCAGCAGACCGACAATCAGTAGCATCCAGTTCTTC
-	10	TRBJ1-1	TRBV29-1	-	CSVAGTEAFF	TGCAGCGTTGCTGGAACTGAAGCTTTCTTT
-	14	TRBJ2-2	TRBV19	-	CASSPQTFSGELFF	TGTGCCAGTAGTCCTCAGACTTTCTCCGGGGAGCTGTTTTTT
-	13	TRBJ1-3	TRBV19	-	CASTTFSGNTIYF	TGTGCCAGTACCACCTTCTCTGGAAACACCATATATTTT
-	17	TRBJ1-5	TRBV11-2	-	CASSPPLAGYSNQPQHF	TGTGCCAGCAGTCCCCCTTTGGCAGGCTATAGCAATCAGCCCCAGCATTTT
-	13	TRBJ1-2	TRBV30	-	CASPGRYNYGYTF	TGTGCCTCCCCAGGCAGGTACAACTATGGCTACACCTTC
-	16	TRBJ2-2	TRBV5-1	TRBD2	CASSFSGSSNTGELFF	TGCGCCAGCAGCTTTAGCGGGAGTTCGAACACCGGGGAGCTGTTTTTT
few	17	TRBJ1-3	TRBV27	-	CASSLRPQGYSGNTIYF	TGTGCCAGCAGTTTACGGCCCCAGGGCTACTCTGGAAACACCATATATTTT
-	11	TRBJ2-1	TRBV7-8	TRBD1	CASSRTGDKFF	TGTGCCAGCAGTCGGACAGGGGATAAGTTCTTC
few	14	TRBJ2-7	TRBV7-3	-	CASSLSSGPYEQYF	TGTGCCAGCAGCTTATCTTCCGGGCCCTACGAGCAGTACTTC
few	13	TRBJ1-2	TRBV4-1	-	CASSQDTVYGYTF	TGCGCCAGCAGCCAAGATACCGTCTATGGCTACACCTTC
-	14	TRBJ2-1	TRBV5-4	TRBD1	CASSRAGGYNEQFF	TGTGCCAGCAGTAGGGCAGGGGGCTACAATGAGCAGTTCTTC
-	15	TRBJ1-2	TRBV30	TRBD1	CAWSLSGTGGRGYTF	TGTGCCTGGAGTCTTTCCGGGACAGGGGGTAGGGGCTACACCTTC
-	15	TRBJ1-4	TRBV4-1	TRBD1	CASSQGTGEREKLFF	TGCGCCAGCAGCCAAGGGACAGGGGAAAGAGAAAAACTGTTTTTT
once	13	TRBJ2-3	TRBV27	TRBD1	CASRGQSTDTQYF	TGTGCCAGCAGGGGACAGAGCACAGATACGCAGTATTTT
-	15	TRBJ2-7	TRBV6-5	TRBD1	CASSYGDRATYEQYF	TGTGCCAGCAGTTACGGAGACAGGGCTACCTACGAGCAGTACTTC
-	14	TRBJ1-5	TRBV19	TRBD1	CARLTQGTNQPQHF	TGTGCCAGGTTGACACAGGGGACCAATCAGCCCCAGCATTTT
-	15	TRBJ2-7	TRBV2	-	CASSEAGRGSYEQYF	TGTGCCAGCAGTGAAGCTGGCAGGGGATCCTACGAGCAGTACTTC
-	14	TRBJ1-5	TRBV7-2	-	CASSLAGVNQPQHF	TGTGCCAGCAGCTTAGCCGGGGTTAATCAGCCCCAGCATTTT
-	13	TRBJ2-5	TRBV28	-	CASSPIPLLFQYF	TGTGCCAGCAGTCCAATCCCGCTACTTTTTCAGTACTTC
-	17	TRBJ1-4	TRBV5-1	TRBD1	CASRMTGGGATNEKLFF	TGCGCCAGCAGAATGACAGGGGGTGGGGCAACTAATGAAAAACTGTTTTTT
-	12	TRBJ2-7	TRBV28	-	CASSLWSYEQYF	TGTGCCAGCAGTTTATGGTCCTACGAGCAGTACTTC
-	11	TRBJ2-3	TRBV5-1	-	CASSPGGTQYF	TGCGCCAGCAGCCCCGGGGGTACGCAGTATTTT
once	13	TRBJ1-1	TRBV2	-	CASSEQWKGEAFF	TGTGCCAGCAGTGAACAATGGAAGGGTGAAGCTTTCTTT
-	15	TRBJ2-7	TRBV9	TRBD2	CASSFLAGGGYEQYF	TGTGCCAGCAGTTTCCTAGCGGGGGGTGGCTACGAGCAGTACTTC
-	16	TRBJ2-2	TRBV19	TRBD1	CASSITWTGVTGELFF	TGTGCCAGTAGTATTACCTGGACAGGGGTTACCGGGGAGCTGTTTTTT
-	16	TRBJ2-1	TRBV19	-	CASSISSGGLYNEQFF	TGTGCCAGTAGTATTTCATCTGGGGGCCTATACAATGAGCAGTTCTTC
once	15	TRBJ1-4	TRBV6-1	-	CASRSDPGMGEKLFF	TGTGCCAGCAGGTCGGACCCCGGGATGGGTGAAAAACTGTTTTTT
-	15	TRBJ2-5	TRBV28	TRBD2	CASRDRTSVSETQYF	TGTGCCAGCAGGGATAGGACTAGCGTATCAGAGACCCAGTACTTC
few	16	TRBJ1-1	TRBV10-3	-	CAISEGPSSGVPEAFF	TGTGCCATCAGTGAGGGACCGTCGTCAGGGGTGCCTGAAGCTTTCTTT
few	14	TRBJ1-5	TRBV6-5	-	CASSYRGGNQPQHF	TGTGCCAGCAGTTACCGGGGTGGCAATCAGCCCCAGCATTTT
-	12	TRBJ2-3	TRBV30	-	CAWSGGTDTQYF	TGTGCCTGGAGTGGGGGCACAGATACGCAGTATTTT
few	11	TRBJ1-1	TRBV7-9	-	CASSRDTEAFF	TGTGCCAGCAGCCGGGACACTGAAGCTTTCTTT
-	19	TRBJ2-2	TRBV18	TRBD2	CASSPLPRGSGSYTGELFF	TGTGCCAGCTCACCCCTCCCCAGGGGTAGCGGGAGTTACACCGGGGAGCTGTTTTTT